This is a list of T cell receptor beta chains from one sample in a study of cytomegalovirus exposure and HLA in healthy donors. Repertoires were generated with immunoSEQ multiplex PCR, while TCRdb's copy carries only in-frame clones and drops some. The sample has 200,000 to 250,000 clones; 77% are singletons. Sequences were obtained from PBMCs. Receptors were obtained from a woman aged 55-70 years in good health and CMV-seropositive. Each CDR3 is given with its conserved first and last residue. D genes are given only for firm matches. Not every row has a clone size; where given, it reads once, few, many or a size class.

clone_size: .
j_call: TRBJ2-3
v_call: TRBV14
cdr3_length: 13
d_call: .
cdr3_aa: CASSPGRGSRAYF
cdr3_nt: TGTGCCAGCAGCCCAGGGAGGGGGTCCCGCGCGTATTTT

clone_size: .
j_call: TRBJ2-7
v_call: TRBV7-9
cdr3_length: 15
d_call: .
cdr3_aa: CSSSSTRDTAREQYF
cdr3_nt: TGTTCCAGCAGCTCCACGAGGGACACCGCCCGCGAGCAGTACTTC

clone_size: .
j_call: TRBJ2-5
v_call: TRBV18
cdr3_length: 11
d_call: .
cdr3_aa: CASSQRETQYF
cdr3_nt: TGTGCCAGCTCACAGCGGGAGACCCAGTACTTC

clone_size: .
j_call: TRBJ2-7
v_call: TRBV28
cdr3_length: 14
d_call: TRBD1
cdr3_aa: CASSLLGQFYEQYF
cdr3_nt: TGTGCCAGCAGTTTACTGGGACAGTTCTACGAGCAGTACTTC

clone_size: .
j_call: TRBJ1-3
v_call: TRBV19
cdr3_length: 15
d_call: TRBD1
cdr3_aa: CASSRGQGGGNTIYF
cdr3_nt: TGTGCCAGTAGTAGAGGACAGGGAGGAGGAAACACCATATATTTT

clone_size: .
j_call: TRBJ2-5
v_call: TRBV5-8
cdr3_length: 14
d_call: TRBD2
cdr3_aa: CASSLAGGGETQYF
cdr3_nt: TGTGCCAGCAGTCTAGCGGGAGGTGGTGAGACCCAGTACTTC

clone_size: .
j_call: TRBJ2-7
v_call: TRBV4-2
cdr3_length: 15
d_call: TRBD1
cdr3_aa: CASSFPGQGPDEQYF
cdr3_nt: TGTGCCAGCAGCTTTCCGGGACAGGGGCCCGACGAGCAGTACTTC

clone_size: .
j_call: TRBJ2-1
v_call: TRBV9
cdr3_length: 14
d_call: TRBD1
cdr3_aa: CASSVSGGSNEQFF
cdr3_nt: TGTGCCAGCAGCGTCTCAGGGGGATCCAATGAGCAGTTCTTC

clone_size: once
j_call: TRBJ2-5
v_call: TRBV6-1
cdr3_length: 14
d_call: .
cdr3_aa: CASSEVGEWETQYF
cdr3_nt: TGTGCCAGCAGTGAAGTTGGGGAGTGGGAGACCCAGTACTTC

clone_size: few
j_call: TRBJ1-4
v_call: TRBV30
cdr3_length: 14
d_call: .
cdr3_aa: CAWSYGQKNEKLFF
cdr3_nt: TGTGCCTGGTCATATGGACAGAAAAATGAAAAACTGTTTTTT

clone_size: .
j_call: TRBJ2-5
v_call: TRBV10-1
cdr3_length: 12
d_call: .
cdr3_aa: CASSEGGETQYF
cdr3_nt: TGCGCCAGCAGTGAGGGAGGAGAGACCCAGTACTTC

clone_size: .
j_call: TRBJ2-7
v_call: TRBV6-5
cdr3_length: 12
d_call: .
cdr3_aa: CASRGGFYEQYF
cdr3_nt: TGTGCCAGCAGAGGCGGGTTTTACGAGCAGTACTTC

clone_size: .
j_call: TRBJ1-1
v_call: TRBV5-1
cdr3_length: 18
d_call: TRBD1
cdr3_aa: CASSSYRDRGPSGAEAFF
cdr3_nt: TGCGCCAGCAGCAGTTACCGGGACAGGGGTCCCTCGGGGGCTGAAGCTTTCTTT

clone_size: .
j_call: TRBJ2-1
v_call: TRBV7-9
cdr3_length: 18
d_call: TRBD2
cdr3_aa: CASSLTAQSSGRGNEQFF
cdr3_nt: TGTGCCAGCAGCTTAACTGCCCAGTCTAGCGGGAGAGGAAATGAGCAGTTCTTC

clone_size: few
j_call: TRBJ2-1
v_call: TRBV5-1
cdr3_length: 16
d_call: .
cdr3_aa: CASSTPRGGLPGEQFF
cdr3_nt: TGCGCCAGCTCCACCCCGAGGGGAGGCCTGCCCGGTGAGCAGTTCTTC

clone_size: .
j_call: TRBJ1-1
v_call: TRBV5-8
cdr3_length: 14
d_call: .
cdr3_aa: CASSLGGVNTEAFF
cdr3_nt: TGTGCCAGCAGCTTGGGCGGGGTGAACACTGAAGCTTTCTTT

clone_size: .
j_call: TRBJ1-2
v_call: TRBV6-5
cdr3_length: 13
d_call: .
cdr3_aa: CATTRPGSYGYTF
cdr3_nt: TGTGCCACCACCCGTCCGGGGTCCTATGGCTACACCTTC

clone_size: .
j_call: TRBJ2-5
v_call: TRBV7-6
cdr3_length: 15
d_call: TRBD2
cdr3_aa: CASSDGGLVQETQYF
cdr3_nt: TGTGCCAGCAGCGACGGGGGACTAGTCCAAGAGACCCAGTACTTC

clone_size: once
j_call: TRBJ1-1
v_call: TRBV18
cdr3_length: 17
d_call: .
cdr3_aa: CASSPPLAGASNTEAFF
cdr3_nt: TGTGCCAGCTCACCACCCCTGGCAGGGGCCTCGAACACTGAAGCTTTCTTT

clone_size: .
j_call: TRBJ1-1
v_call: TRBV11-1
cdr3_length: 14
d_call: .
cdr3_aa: CASSLQQGLTEAFF
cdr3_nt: TGTGCCAGCAGCTTACAGCAGGGACTCACTGAAGCTTTCTTT

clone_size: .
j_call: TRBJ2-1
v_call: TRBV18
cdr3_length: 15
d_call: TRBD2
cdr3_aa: CASSTSGGAPNEQFF
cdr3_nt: TGTGCCAGCTCAACTAGCGGGGGGGCCCCCAATGAGCAGTTCTTC

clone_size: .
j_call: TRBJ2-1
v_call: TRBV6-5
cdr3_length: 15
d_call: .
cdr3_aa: CASSYSPDSYTEQFF
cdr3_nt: TGTGCCAGCAGTTACTCGCCGGACAGCTATACGGAGCAGTTCTTC

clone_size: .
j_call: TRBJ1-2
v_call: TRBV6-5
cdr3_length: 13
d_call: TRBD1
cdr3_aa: CASSQDRLYGYTF
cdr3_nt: TGTGCCAGCAGCCAGGACAGGCTCTATGGCTACACCTTC

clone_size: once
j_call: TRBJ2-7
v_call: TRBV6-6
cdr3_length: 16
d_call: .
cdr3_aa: CASSYPPWQADYEQYF
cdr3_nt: TGTGCCAGCAGTTACCCCCCCTGGCAGGCTGACTACGAGCAGTACTTC

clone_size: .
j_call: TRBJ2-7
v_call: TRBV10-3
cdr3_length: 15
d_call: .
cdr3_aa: CAISGTDTTAYEQYF
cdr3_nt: TGTGCCATCAGTGGGACAGACACTACTGCGTACGAGCAGTACTTC

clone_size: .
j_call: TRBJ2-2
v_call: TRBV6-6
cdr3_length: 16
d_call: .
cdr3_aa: CASSYTAGRSSGELFF
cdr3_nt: TGTGCCAGCAGTTATACAGCGGGTCGGTCGTCCGGGGAGCTGTTTTTT

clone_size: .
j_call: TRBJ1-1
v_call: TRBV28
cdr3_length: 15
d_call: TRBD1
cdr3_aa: CASISDRGRNTEAFF
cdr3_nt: TGTGCCAGCATTTCAGACAGGGGGCGCAACACTGAAGCTTTCTTT

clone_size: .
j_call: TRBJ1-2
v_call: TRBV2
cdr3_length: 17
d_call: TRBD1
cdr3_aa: CASSDPTGYGVFYGYTF
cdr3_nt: TGTGCCAGCTCCGACCCGACAGGGTATGGGGTGTTCTATGGCTACACCTTC

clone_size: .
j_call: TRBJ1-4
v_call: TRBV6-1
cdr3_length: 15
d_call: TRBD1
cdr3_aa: CASNTGGATNEKLFF
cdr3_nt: TGTGCCAGCAATACAGGGGGCGCAACTAATGAAAAACTGTTTTTT

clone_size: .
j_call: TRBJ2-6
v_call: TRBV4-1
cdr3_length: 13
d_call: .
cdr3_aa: CASSQSGANVLTF
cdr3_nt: TGCGCCAGCAGCCAGAGTGGGGCCAACGTCCTGACTTTC

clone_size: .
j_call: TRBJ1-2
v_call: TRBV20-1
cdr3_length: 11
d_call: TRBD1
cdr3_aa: CSARTGDGYTF
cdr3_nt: TGCAGTGCCCGTACAGGGGATGGCTACACCTTC

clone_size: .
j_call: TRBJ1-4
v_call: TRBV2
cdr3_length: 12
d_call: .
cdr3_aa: CASNEYNEKLFF
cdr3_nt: TGTGCCAGCAATGAGTATAATGAAAAACTGTTTTTT

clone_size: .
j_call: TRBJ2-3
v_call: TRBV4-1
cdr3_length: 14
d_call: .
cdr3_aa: CASSQEVASDTQYF
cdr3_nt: TGCGCCAGCAGCCAAGAAGTGGCTTCTGATACGCAGTATTTT

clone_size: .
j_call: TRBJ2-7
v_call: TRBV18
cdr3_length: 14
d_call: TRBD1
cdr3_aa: CASSTTGTAYEQYF
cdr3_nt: TGTGCCAGCTCAACAACCGGGACAGCCTACGAGCAGTACTTC

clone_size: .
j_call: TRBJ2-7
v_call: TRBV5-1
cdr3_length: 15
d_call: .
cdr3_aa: CASRTMPAGPYEQYF
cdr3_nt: TGCGCCAGCAGGACGATGCCGGCGGGCCCCTACGAGCAGTACTTC

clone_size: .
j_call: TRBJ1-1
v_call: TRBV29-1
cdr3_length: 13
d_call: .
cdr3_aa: CSVGEQGATEAFF
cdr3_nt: TGCAGCGTTGGAGAACAGGGAGCCACTGAAGCTTTCTTT

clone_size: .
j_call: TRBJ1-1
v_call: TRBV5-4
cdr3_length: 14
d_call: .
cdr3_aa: CASSLGQRNTEAFF
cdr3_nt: TGTGCCAGCAGCTTAGGACAGCGGAACACTGAAGCTTTCTTT

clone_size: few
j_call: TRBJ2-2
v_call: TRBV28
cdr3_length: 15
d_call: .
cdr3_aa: CASSAQRANTGELFF
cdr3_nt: TGTGCCAGCAGTGCCCAAAGAGCGAACACCGGGGAGCTGTTTTTT

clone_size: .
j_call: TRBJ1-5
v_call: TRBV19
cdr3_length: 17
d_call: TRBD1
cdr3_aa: CASSIGRDRVPNQPQHF
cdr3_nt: TGTGCCAGTAGTATAGGGAGAGACAGGGTTCCCAATCAGCCCCAGCATTTT

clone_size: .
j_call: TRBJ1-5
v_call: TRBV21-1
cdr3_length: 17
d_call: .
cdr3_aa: CASSKGGAGCGDQPQHF
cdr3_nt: TGTGCCAGCAGCAAAGGTGGGGCAGGGTGTGGGGATCAGCCCCAGCATTTT

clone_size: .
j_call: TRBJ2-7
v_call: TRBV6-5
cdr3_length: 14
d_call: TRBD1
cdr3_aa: CATGQGALSYEQYF
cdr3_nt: TGTGCCACCGGACAGGGGGCCCTCTCCTACGAGCAGTACTTC

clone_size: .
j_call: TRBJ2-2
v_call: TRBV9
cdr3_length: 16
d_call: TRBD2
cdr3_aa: CASSGRLAGGTGELFF
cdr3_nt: TGTGCCAGCAGCGGCCGACTAGCGGGGGGGACCGGGGAGCTGTTTTTT

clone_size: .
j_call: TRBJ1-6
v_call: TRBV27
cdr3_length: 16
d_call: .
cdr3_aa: CASSLRPGLENSPLHF
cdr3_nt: TGTGCCAGCAGTTTACGTCCGGGACTCGAAAATTCACCCCTCCACTTT

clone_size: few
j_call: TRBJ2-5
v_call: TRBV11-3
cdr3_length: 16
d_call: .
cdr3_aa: CASSLKTGLGGETQYF
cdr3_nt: TGTGCCAGCAGCTTAAAAACAGGGTTAGGCGGAGAGACCCAGTACTTC

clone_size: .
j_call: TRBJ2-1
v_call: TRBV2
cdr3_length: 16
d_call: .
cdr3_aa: CASSDPSANTYNEQFF
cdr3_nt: TGTGCCAGCAGTGACCCTAGCGCCAATACCTACAATGAGCAGTTCTTC

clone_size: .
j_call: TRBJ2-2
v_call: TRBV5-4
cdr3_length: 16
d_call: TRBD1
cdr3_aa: CASSRRTGLTTGELFF
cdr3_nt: TGTGCCAGCAGCAGACGGACAGGCCTGACAACCGGGGAGCTGTTTTTT

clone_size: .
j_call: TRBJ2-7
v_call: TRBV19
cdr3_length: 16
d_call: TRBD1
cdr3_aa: CASSRTGGNTVYEQYF
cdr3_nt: TGTGCCAGTAGTAGGACAGGGGGGAACACGGTCTACGAGCAGTACTTC

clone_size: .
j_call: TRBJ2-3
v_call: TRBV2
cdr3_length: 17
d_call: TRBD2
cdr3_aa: CASSGGQRENSADTQYF
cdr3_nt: TGTGCCAGCAGTGGTGGGCAGCGGGAGAATTCGGCAGATACGCAGTATTTT

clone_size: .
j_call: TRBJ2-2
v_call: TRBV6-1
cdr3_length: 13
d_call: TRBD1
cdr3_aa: CASDRGITGELFF
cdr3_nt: TGTGCCAGCGACAGGGGGATCACCGGGGAGCTGTTTTTT

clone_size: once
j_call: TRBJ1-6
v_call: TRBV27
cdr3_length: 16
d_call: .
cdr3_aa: CASSAQAMGAGSPLHF
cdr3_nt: TGTGCCAGCAGCGCACAAGCGATGGGGGCAGGGTCACCCCTCCACTTT

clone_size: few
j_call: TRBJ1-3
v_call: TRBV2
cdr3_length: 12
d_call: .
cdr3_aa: CAGGISGNTIYF
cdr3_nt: TGTGCCGGAGGGATCTCTGGAAACACCATATATTTT

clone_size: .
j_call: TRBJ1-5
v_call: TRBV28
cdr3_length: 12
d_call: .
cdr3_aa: CASSPTYQPQHF
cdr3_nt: TGTGCCAGCAGCCCTACCTATCAGCCCCAGCATTTT

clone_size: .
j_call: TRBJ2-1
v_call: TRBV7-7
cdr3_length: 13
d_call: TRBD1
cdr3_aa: CASSLEGTAEQFF
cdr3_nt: TGTGCCAGCAGCTTAGAAGGGACAGCCGAGCAGTTCTTC